This T cell receptor (beta chain) comes out of a study of blood T cell repertoires in COVID-19. Turning to the study itself: Researchers got acute and convalescent COVID-19 samples from the United States, Italy and Spain.

The authors' processing: Estimates of nucleated cell counts were drawn from the amplification of reference gene primers. Measured with immunoSEQ multiplex PCR; TCRdb has only the in-frame clones, and not every one. Clone size and the V and J calls come from that table; the DNA yielded D and trimming. The table includes under 350,000 clones, 80% to 90% detected once. Germline loops: CDR1 SGHTA, CDR2 FQGTGA. This CDR3 is built from 11 residues. In regard to this clone: One end of the junction varies from germline; a read error may be responsible.

The rearrangement uses TRBV7-3 and TRBJ1-5; maybe TRBD1 (5 bases). The sequenced sample was PBMCs or T cells enriched from blood (not recorded which). The origin of this receptor is a woman aged 35 to 49 with acute COVID-19. CDR3 sequence reads: CASSSPGRLSF. In DNA, the CDR3 is TGTGCCAGCAGCTCCCCAGGGCGATTATCTTTT.